Described below is a single TCR beta chain sequence and its context. Both 60 Vbeta primers and 13 Jbeta primers went into the PCR. Sequencing used immunoSEQ multiplex PCR; TCRdb keeps in-frame clones, though not all of them. Here the sample spans 150,000 or so clones, 78% being singletons. The sample originates from a study of cytomegalovirus exposure and HLA in healthy donors. The CDR3 has 14 residues. V lost 0 bases and J lost 5, with 9 bases in between. CDR1 and CDR2 (germline): ENHRY, SYGVKD. Donors had nominal health at sampling but likely had unrecorded immune exposures. The chain is built from TRBV10-3 and TRBJ2-3; D remains ambiguous. This receptor was identified in a woman in her 40s in good health and CMV-seronegative. The specimen was PBMCs. The CDR3: CAISESALRDTQYF. CDR3 in DNA: TGTGCCATCAGTGAGTCAGCACTTCGAGATACGCAGTATTTT.